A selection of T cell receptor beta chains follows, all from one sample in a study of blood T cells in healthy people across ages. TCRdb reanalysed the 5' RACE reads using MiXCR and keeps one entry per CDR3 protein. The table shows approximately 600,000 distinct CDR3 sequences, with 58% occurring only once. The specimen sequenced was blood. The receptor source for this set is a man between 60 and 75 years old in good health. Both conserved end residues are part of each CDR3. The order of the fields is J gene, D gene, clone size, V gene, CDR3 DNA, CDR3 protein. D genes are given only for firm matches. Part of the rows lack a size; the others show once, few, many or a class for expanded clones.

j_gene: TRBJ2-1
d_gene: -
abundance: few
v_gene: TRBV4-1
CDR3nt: TGCGCCAGCAGCCATCCCCAGGGAAGGGTCAATGAGCAGTTCTTC
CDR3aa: CASSHPQGRVNEQFF

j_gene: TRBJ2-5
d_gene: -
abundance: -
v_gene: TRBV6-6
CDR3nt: TGTGCCAGCAGTTACTCGACGGGGTTCGGGGAGACCCAGTACTTC
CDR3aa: CASSYSTGFGETQYF

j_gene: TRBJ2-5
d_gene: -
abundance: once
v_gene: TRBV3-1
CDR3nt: TGTGCCAGCAGCCAAGAGGGAAGGCAAGAGACCCAGTACTTC
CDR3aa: CASSQEGRQETQYF

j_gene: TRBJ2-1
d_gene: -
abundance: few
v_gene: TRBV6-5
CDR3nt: TGTGCCAGCAGGGTGGGTGACTACAATGAGCAGTTCTTC
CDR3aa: CASRVGDYNEQFF

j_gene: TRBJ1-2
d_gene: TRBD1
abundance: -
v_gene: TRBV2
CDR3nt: TGTGCCAGCAGTGCTACAGGGGTGGATGGTAACTATGGCTACACCTTC
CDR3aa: CASSATGVDGNYGYTF

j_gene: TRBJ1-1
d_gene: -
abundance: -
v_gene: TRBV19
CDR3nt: TGTGCCAGTAGTTCTCTGGGGAGGGGGTTGAACACTGAAGCTTTCTTT
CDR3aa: CASSSLGRGLNTEAFF

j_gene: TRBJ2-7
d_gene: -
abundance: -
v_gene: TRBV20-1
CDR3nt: TGCAGTGCTAGGGGGTCCGGGGACGAGCAGTACTTC
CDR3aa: CSARGSGDEQYF

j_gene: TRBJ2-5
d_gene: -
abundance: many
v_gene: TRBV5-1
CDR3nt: TGTGCCAGCAGTTCTAGAGGCGAGACCCAGTACTTC
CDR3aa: CASSSRGETQYF

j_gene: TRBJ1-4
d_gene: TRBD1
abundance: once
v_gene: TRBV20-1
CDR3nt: TGCAGTGCTCACCGGGACAGGGGGGATGAAAAACTGTTTTTT
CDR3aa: CSAHRDRGDEKLFF

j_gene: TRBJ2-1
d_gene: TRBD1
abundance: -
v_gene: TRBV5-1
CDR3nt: TGCGCCAGCAGCGTAAGGCCGGGACAGGGGGGAAATGAGCAGTTCTTC
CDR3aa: CASSVRPGQGGNEQFF

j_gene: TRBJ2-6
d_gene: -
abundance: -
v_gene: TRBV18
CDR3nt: TGTGCCAGCTCACCCCAACAGGTCGCTGGGGCCAACGTCCTGACTTTC
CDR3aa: CASSPQQVAGANVLTF

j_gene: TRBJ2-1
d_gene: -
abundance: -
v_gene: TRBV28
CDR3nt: TGTGCCAGCAGTGAGAAGACCCAGTACAATGAGCAGTTCTTC
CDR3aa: CASSEKTQYNEQFF

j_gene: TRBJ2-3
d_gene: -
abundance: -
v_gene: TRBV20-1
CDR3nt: TGCAGTGCTCCCGAGAGCCGGGGTTGGACAGATACGCAGTATTTT
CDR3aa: CSAPESRGWTDTQYF

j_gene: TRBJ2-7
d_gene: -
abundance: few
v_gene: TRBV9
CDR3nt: TGTGCCAGCAGCCCTTGGACAGAACCCTACGAGCAGTACTTC
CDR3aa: CASSPWTEPYEQYF

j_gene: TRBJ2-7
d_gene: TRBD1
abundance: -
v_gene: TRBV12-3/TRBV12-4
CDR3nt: TGTGCCAGCAGAAGGACAGGGAACGAGCAGTACTTC
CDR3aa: CASRRTGNEQYF

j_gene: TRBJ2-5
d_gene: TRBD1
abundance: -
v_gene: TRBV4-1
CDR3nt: TGCGCCAGCAGCCAAGATCGATCGGACAGGGGGCAAGAGGCCCAGTACTTC
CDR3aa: CASSQDRSDRGQEAQYF

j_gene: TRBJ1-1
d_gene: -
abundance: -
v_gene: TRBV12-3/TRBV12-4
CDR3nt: TGTGCCAGCAGCCTGGGGGCGGTGGGCACTGAAGCTTTCTTT
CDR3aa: CASSLGAVGTEAFF

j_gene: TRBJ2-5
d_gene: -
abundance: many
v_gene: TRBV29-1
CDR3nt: TGCAGCGTTGCCAGGGCGGGGGAGACCCAGTACTTC
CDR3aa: CSVARAGETQYF

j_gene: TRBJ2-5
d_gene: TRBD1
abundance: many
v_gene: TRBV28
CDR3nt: TGTGCCAGCAGTTCCGGGACAGGGGCAGAGACCCAGTACTTC
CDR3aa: CASSSGTGAETQYF

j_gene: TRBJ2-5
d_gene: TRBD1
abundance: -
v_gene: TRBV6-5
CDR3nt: TGTGCCAGCACCTACGGCTCCACAGGGGCGGAGACCCAGTACTTC
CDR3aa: CASTYGSTGAETQYF

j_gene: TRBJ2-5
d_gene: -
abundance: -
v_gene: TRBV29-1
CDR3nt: TGCAGCGTTAACAGGGTCCAAGAGACCCAGTACTTC
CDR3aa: CSVNRVQETQYF

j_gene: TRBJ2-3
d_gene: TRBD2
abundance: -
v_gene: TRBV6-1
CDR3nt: TGTGCCAGCAGCCCCGGGACTAGCGGGGGGCCTTACCCAGATACGCAGTATTTT
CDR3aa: CASSPGTSGGPYPDTQYF

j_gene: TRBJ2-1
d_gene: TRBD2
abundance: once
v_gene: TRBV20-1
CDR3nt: TGCAGTGCTAGTATCGCTAGCGGGGGTAATGAGCAGTTCTTC
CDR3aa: CSASIASGGNEQFF

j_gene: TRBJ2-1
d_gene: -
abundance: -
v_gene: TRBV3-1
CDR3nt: TGTGCCAGCAGCCACACCGGGACCCGAAGGCGGGAGCAGTTCTTC
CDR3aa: CASSHTGTRRREQFF

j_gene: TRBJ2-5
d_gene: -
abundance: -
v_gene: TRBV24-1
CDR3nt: TGTGCCACCTTTGACAGCTACCAAGAGACCCAGTACTTC
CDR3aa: CATFDSYQETQYF

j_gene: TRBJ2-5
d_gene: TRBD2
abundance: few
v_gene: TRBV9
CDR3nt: TGTGCCAGCAGCACACTGGGGGGCGGGGGGAGAGAGACCCAGTACTTC
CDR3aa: CASSTLGGGGRETQYF

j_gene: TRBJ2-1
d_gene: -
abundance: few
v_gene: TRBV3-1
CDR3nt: TGTGCCAGCAGCCAGGTCGGCGGTGGTGAGCAGTTCTTC
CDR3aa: CASSQVGGGEQFF

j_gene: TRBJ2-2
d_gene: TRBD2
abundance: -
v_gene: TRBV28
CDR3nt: TGTGCCAGCCTTGAGACTAGCGGGGTCACCGGGGAGCTGTTTTTT
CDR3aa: CASLETSGVTGELFF

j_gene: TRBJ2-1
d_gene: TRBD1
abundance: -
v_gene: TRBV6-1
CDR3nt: TGTGCCAGCAGCTCGAAGCGGACAGGGGGATACAATGAGCAGTTCTTC
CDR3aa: CASSSKRTGGYNEQFF

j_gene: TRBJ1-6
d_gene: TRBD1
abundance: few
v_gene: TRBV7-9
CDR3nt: TGTGCCAGCAGCCGGGACAGCATTTCACCCCTCCACTTT
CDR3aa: CASSRDSISPLHF

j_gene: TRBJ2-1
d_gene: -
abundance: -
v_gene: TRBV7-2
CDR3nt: TGTGCCAGCAGCTTAGGGACCCCTAGTAGGCAGTTCTTC
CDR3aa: CASSLGTPSRQFF

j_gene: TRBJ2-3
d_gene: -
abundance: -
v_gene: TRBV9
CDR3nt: TGTGCCAGCAGCGTCCGACCTACAGATACGCAGTATTTT
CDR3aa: CASSVRPTDTQYF

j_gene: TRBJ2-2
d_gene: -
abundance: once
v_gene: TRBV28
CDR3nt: TGTGCCAGCAGTTTGTTCCAGTCGCTTGGGGGGGAGCTGTTTTTT
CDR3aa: CASSLFQSLGGELFF

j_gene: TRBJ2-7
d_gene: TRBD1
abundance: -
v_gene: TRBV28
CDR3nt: TGTGCCAGCAGTTCGGACAGGGGGTTTTCATACGAGCAGTACTTC
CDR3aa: CASSSDRGFSYEQYF

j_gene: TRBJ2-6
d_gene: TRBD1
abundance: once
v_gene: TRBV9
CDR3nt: TGTGCCAGCAACCAGAGGGGACAGGGGTCTGGGGCCAACGTCCTGACTTTC
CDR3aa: CASNQRGQGSGANVLTF

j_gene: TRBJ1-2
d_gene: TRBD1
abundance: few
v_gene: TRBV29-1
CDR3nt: TGCAGCGGAACAGGGGGAGGTGGCTACACCTTC
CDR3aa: CSGTGGGGYTF

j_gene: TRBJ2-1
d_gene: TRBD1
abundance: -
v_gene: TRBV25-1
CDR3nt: TGTGCCAGCAGTGAATTCCGGACAGGAACCTACGAGCAGTTCTTC
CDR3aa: CASSEFRTGTYEQFF

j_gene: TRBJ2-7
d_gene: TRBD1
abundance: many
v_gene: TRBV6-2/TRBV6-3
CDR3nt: TGTGCCAGCAGTCGGGACAGGGGCTACGAGCAGTACTTC
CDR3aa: CASSRDRGYEQYF

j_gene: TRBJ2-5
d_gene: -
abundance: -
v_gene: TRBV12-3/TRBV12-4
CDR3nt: TGTGCCAGCAGCCCCCAATACAGCCCGCAAGAGACCCAGTACTTC
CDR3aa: CASSPQYSPQETQYF

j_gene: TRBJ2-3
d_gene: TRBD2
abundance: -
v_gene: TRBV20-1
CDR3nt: TGCAGTGCTAGGCAAAGTTGGGCGGGGGGGACCACAGATACGCAGTATTTT
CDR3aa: CSARQSWAGGTTDTQYF

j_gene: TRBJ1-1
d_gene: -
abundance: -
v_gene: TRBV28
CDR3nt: TGTGCCACCCAGCCGAACACTGAAGCTTTCTTT
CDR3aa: CATQPNTEAFF

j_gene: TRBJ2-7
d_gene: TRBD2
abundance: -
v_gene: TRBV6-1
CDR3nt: TGTGCCAGCAGTGGTAGCGGGGGGACGAGGGGGGTCGAGCAGTACTTC
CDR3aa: CASSGSGGTRGVEQYF

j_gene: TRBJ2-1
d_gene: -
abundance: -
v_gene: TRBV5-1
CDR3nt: TGCGCCAGCAGCTTCACGGGGGCGGACTACAATGAGCAGTTCTTC
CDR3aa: CASSFTGADYNEQFF

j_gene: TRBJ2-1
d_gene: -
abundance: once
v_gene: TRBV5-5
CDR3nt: TGCGCCAGCAGCTTCGACGGGACCCCCTACAATGAGCAGTTCTTC
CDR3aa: CASSFDGTPYNEQFF

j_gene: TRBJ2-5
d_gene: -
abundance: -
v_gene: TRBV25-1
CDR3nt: TGTGCCAGCAGTGAAGATACTGTGAGGGAGACCCAGTACTTC
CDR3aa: CASSEDTVRETQYF

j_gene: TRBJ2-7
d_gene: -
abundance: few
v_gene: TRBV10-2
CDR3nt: TGCGCCAGTCGGCCTGCGAACTACGAGCAGTACTTC
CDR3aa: CASRPANYEQYF

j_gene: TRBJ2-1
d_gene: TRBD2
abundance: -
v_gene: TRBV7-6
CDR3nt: TGTGCCAGCAGCTTACATCCGGGAGGGGTGAACAATGAGCAGTTCTTC
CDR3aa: CASSLHPGGVNNEQFF

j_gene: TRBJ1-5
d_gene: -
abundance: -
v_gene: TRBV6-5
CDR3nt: TGTGCCAGCAGTTACAACGTAGGGCAGCCCCAGCATTTT
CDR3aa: CASSYNVGQPQHF

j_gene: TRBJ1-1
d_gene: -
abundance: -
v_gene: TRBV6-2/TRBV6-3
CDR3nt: TGTGCCAGCAGCCAGGGTACGAAAGCTTTCTTT
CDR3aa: CASSQGTKAFF

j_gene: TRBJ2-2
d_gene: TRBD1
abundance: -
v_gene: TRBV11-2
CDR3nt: TGTGCCAGCAGACCACCGGGACAGGCGAACACCGGGGAGCTGTTTTTT
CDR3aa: CASRPPGQANTGELFF

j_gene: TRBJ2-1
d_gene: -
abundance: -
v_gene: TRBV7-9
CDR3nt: TGTGCCAGCAGCTTAATGCAGGGAAACAATGAGCAGTTCTTC
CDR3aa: CASSLMQGNNEQFF

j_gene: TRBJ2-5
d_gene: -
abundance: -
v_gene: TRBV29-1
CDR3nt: TGCAGCGCAAAATGGGTCCTAACGGGAGAGACCCAGTACTTC
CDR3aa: CSAKWVLTGETQYF

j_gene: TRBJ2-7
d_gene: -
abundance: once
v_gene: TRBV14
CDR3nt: TGTGCCAGCAGCCAGAACGGGGCGCACAACGAGCAGTACTTC
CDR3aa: CASSQNGAHNEQYF

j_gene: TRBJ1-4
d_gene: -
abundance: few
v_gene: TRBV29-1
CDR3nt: TGCAGCGCCTCGGGCCTCCGGGAAAAACTGTTTTTT
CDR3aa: CSASGLREKLFF

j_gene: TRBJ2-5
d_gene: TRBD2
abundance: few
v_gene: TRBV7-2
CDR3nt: TGTGCCAGCAGCTTCACCTACTCTAGCGGGGGCGGAACCCAGTACTTC
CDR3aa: CASSFTYSSGGGTQYF